The T cell receptor (beta chain) under discussion was sequenced for a study of T cell responses to AZD1222 COVID-19 vaccine. As to this clone: Its antigen is as yet unknown.

Profiling relied on immunoSEQ multiplex PCR, and the TCRdb table lists in-frame clones only, not all of them. Among roughly 140,000 clones listed, under 90% were seen once. This CDR3 is built from 15 residues. The ends lost 5 bases at V and 5 bases at J; junction bases unmatched: 11. Germline assignment: CDR1 MNHEY and CDR2 SVGEGT. Study conclusions and caveats: Donors, mostly white British, included more females; clonal diversity was possibly underestimated.

Timing groups of about 4 and about 12 weeks for second doses were pooled. Here the sequenced sample was peripheral blood, taken 28 days after the second AZD1222 dose. The source is an adult who received the AZD1222 COVID-19 vaccine. V and J are TRBV6-2 or TRBV6-3 and TRBJ2-5; TRBD1 matches 7 bases. CDR3: CASSAATGLGETQYF. CDR3 DNA: TGTGCCAGCAGTGCGGCGACAGGGTTAGGCGAGACCCAGTACTTC.